One sample yielded the 7 T cell receptor beta chains listed below, sequenced in a study of T cell changes during pregnancy in multiple sclerosis. Repertoires were generated with immunoSEQ multiplex PCR, while TCRdb's copy carries only in-frame clones and drops some. The table includes some 70,000 clones, around 90% detected once. Here the sequenced sample was peripheral blood, taken in the first trimester of pregnancy. The receptor set was obtained from a female donor with multiple sclerosis, enrolled in a pregnancy study.

The V call is TRBV5-6, the J call TRBJ2-7; TRBD1 might be the D (6 bases). The ends were cut back, 3 bases at V and 6 bases at J, with 19 bases in the middle. The germline V gene encodes CDR1 SGHDT and CDR2 YYEEEE. This CDR3 spans 15 amino acids. For the CDR3, the DNA is TGTGCCAGCAGCTCGTATAATCCAGGGGCGCGCGAGCAGTACTTC. This gives the protein CASSSYNPGAREQYF. Full variable domain (rest looked up from reference TRBV5-6 and TRBJ2-7): DAGVTQSPTHLIKTRGQQVTLRCSPKSGHDTVSWYQQALGQGPQFIFQYYEEEERQRGNFPDRFSGHQFPNYSSELNVNALLLGDSALYLCASSSYNPGAREQYFGPGTRLTVT.

The CDR3 sequence: CASSLGTGMMNTEAFF. CDR3 in DNA: TGTGCCAGCAGCCTGGGGACAGGTATGATGAACACTGAAGCTTTCTTT. This chain links TRBV5-8 with TRBJ1-1; 8 bases are a match to TRBD1. V dropped 4 bases and J dropped 0; count of bases not matched to a gene: 8. Germline CDR1 is SGHTS and CDR2 is YDEGEE. The CDR3 extends over 16 amino acids.

This chain joins TRBV6-1 and TRBJ2-7; TRBD1 is a possible D gene (5 bases). The V gene's germline CDR1 is MNHNS and CDR2 SASEGT. Trimming left V 6 bases short and J 6 bases short, with 18 bases between. This CDR3 region has 14 residues. The CDR3 nucleotides read TGTGCCAGCAGACGGTCAGGGTCAACAGGCGAGCAGTACTTC. Translated: CASRRSGSTGEQYF.

Here the CDR3 DNA reads TGTGCCAGCAGCTTGCAGGGGGCGAACACCGGGGAGCTGTTTTTT. Encoded protein: CASSLQGANTGELFF. The chain has TRBV7-2 and TRBJ2-2, with 7 bases identical to TRBD1. CDR1 SGHTA and CDR2 FQGNSA come from the germline V gene. The V segment lost 3 bases and the J segment 0 bases; nucleotides outside the gene matches: 1. The CDR3 totals 15 residues.

The chain has TRBV6-1 and TRBJ2-1, with 8 bases that match TRBD2. Trimming at V came to 7 bases and at J to 10 bases, leaving 12 bases not matched to a gene. The CDR3 is made up of 14 amino acids. Germline assignment: CDR1 MNHNS and CDR2 SASEGT. Written as DNA, the CDR3 is TGTGCCAGCACCCCGGGGGGGCCGATAGGGGAGCAGTTCTTC. Residues: CASTPGGPIGEQFF.

This rearrangement joins TRBV4-1 to TRBJ1-5; D is unresolved. The CDR3 has 15 residues. The germline gives CDR1 MGHRA, CDR2 YSYEKL. The V gene lost 4 bases and the J gene lost 3 bases, with 13 bases spanning the gap. For the CDR3, the DNA is TGCGCCAGCAGCCCGCGAAGCGCCGCCAATCAGCCCCAGCATTTT. Its protein is CASSPRSAANQPQHF.

V and J are TRBV29-1 and TRBJ2-7; 7 nucleotides align to TRBD2. This CDR3 comprises 13 residues. The V and J ends lost 6 bases and 3 bases, in that order; junction bases with no gene match: 8. CDR1 is SQVTM, CDR2 ANQGSEA, per germline. CDR3 residues: CSVGERGLYEQYF. The CDR3 nucleotides are TGCAGCGTGGGGGAGCGGGGCCTCTACGAGCAGTACTTC.